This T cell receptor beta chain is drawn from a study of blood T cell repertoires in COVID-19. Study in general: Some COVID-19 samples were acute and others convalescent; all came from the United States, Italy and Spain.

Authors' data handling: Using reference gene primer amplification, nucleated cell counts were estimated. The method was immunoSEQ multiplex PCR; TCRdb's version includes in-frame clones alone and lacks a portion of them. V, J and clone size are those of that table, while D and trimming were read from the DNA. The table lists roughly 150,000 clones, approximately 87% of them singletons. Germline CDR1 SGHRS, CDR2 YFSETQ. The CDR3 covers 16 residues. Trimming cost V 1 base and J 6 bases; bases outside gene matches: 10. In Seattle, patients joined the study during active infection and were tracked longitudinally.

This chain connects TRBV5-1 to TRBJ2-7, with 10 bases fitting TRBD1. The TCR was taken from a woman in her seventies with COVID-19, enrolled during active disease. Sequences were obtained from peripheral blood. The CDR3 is CASSLLGQGILSEQYF. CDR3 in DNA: TGCGCCAGCAGCTTGTTGGGACAGGGGATTTTGAGCGAGCAGTACTTC.